This T cell receptor (beta chain) was sequenced in a study of cytomegalovirus exposure and HLA in healthy donors. PCR primers comprised 60 Vbeta and 13 Jbeta primers. The assay was immunoSEQ multiplex PCR, and TCRdb's table has in-frame clones only and misses some. The data contain 220,000 or so clones, around 75% of them seen just once; the ten biggest clones take up 1.8%. Study observations and caveats: A reported reduction in N-insertions relative to the approximately 670-donor mean was seen in an Asian-associated ancestry cluster in a later analysis.

To note about this clone: What it recognizes is unknown.

The sequence was obtained from a woman aged 25 to 39 in good health and CMV-seronegative. Sequencing used PBMCs.

The CDR3 sequence: CATSRRLAVSTDTQYF. As DNA, the CDR3 is TGTGCCACCAGCAGGCGGCTAGCGGTTAGCACAGATACGCAGTATTTT. V gene TRBV15 combines with J gene TRBJ2-3; 7 nucleotides align to TRBD2. J was trimmed by 0 bases and V by 3 bases; bases with no gene match: 6. The CDR3 is 16 amino acids. Germline values: CDR1 LNHNV, CDR2 YYDKDF (reference sequence).